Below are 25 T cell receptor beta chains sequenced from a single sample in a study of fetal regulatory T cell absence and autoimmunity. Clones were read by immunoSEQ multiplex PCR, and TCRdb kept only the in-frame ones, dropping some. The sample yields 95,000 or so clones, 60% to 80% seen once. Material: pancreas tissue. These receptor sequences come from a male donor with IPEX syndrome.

CDR3 coding DNA: TGTGCCAGAAGTAGCGTTAGCACAGATACGCAGTATTTT. Protein sequence: CARSSVSTDTQYF. The chain recombines TRBV7-9 with TRBJ2-3, with D possibly being TRBD2 (5 bases). Between the trimmed V and J ends, which lost 9 bases and 0 bases, there was a span of 10 bases. Germline CDR1 SEHNR, CDR2 FQNEAQ (reference sequence). CDR3 length: 13 residues.

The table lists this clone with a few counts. The CDR3 spells CASSLVKAGLNEKLFF. DNA of the CDR3: TGTGCCAGCAGCTTAGTTAAGGCAGGGCTAAATGAAAAACTGTTTTTT. The chain employs TRBV7-9 and TRBJ1-4; D is possibly TRBD1 (5 bases). Per the germline V gene, CDR1 is SEHNR and CDR2 is FQNEAQ (reference sequence). The CDR3 extends over 16 amino acids. V was clipped by 1 base and J by 5 bases, with 14 bases between them.

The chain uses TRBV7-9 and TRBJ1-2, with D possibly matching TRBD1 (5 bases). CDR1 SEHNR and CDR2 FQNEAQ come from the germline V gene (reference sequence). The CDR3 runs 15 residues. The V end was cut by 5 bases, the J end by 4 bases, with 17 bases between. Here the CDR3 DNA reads TGTGCCAGCAGCCCCAGGGACGTCCCAGGCTATGGCTACACCTTC. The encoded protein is CASSPRDVPGYGYTF. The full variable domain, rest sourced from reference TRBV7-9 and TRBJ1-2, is DTGVSQNPRHKITKRGQNVTFRCDPISEHNRLYWYRQTLGQGPEFLTYFQNEAQLEKSRLLSDRFSAERPKGSFSTLEIQRTEQGDSAMYLCASSPRDVPGYGYTFGSGTRLTVV.

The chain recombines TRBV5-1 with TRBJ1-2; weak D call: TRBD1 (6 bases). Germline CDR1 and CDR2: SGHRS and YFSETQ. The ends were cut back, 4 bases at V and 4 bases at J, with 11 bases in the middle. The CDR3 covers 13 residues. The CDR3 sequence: CASSPEGGYGYTF. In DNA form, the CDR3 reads TGCGCCAGCAGCCCGGAAGGGGGCTATGGCTACACCTTC.

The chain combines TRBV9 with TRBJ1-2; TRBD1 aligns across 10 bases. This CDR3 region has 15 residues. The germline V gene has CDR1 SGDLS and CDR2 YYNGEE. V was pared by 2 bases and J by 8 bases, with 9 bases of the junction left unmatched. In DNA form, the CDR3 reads TGTGCCAGCAGCGTGGGGGACAGGGGAGTTAGAGGCTACACCTTC. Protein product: CASSVGDRGVRGYTF.

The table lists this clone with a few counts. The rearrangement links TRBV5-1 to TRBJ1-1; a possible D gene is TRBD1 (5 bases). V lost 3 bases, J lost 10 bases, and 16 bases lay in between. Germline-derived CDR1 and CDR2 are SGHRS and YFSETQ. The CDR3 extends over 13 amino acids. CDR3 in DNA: TGCGCCAGCAGCTCGGGCATCGAGGGGCGAGCTTTCTTT. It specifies CASSSGIEGRAFF.

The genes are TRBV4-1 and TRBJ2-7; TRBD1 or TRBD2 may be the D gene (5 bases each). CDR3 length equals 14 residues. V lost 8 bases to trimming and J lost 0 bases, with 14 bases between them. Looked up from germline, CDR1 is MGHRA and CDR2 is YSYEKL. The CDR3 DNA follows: TGCGCCAGCTCTAAAGGGGACCTCTCCTACGAGCAGTACTTC. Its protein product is CASSKGDLSYEQYF.

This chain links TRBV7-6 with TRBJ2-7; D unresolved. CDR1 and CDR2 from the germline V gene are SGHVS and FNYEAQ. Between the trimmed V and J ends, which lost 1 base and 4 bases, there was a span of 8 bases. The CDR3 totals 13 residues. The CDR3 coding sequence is TGTGCCAGCAGCTTAGGGGTTGAATACGAGCAGTACTTC. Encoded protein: CASSLGVEYEQYF.

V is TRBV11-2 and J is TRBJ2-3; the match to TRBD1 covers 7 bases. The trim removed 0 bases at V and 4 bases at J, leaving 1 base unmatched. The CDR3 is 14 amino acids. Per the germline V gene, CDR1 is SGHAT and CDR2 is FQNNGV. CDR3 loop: CASSLEGGADTQYF. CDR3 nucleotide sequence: TGTGCCAGCAGCTTAGAAGGGGGCGCAGATACGCAGTATTTT.

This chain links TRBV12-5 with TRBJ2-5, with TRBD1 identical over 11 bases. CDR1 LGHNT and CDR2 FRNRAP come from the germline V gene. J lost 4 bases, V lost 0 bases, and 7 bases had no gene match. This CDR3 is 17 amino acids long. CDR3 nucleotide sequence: TGTGCTAGTGGTTTGGTAGCCGCCGGGACAGGGGGAGAGACCCAGTACTTC. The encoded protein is CASGLVAAGTGGETQYF.

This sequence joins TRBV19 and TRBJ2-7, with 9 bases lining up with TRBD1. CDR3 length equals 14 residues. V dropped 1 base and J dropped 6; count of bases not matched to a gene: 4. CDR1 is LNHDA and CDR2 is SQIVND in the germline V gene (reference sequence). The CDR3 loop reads CASSIVHRGPEQYF. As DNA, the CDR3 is TGTGCCAGTAGTATAGTCCACAGGGGGCCCGAGCAGTACTTC.

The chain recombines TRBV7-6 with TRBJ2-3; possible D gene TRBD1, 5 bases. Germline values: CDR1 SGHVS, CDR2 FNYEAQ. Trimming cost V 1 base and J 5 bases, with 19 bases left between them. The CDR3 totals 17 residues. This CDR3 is CASSLDLAGMRQDTQYF. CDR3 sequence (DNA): TGTGCCAGCAGCTTAGATTTGGCAGGGATGAGGCAAGATACGCAGTATTTT.

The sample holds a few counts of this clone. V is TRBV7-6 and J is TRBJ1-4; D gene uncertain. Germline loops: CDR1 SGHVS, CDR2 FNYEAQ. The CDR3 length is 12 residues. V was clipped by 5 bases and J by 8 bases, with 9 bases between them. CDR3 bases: TGTGCCAGCAGCCCGGGGTACGAAAAACTGTTTTTT. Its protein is CASSPGYEKLFF.

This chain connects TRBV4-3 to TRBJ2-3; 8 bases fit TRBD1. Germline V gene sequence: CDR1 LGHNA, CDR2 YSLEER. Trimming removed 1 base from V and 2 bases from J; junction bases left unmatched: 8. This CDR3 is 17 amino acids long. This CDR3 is CASSQGYGDRYTDTQYF. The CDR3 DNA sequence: TGCGCCAGCAGCCAAGGATATGGGGACAGGTACACAGATACGCAGTATTTT.

The DNA for the CDR3 is TGTGCCAGCAGTGTCCTCGATGCCGGACTAGACGAGCAGTACTTC. Translation: CASSVLDAGLDEQYF. V is TRBV25-1 and J is TRBJ2-7; 7 positions agree with TRBD2. The CDR3 totals 15 residues. The germline V gene has CDR1 MGHDK and CDR2 SYGVNS. The J segment lost 5 bases and the V segment lost 4 bases, leaving 11 bases of the junction unmatched.

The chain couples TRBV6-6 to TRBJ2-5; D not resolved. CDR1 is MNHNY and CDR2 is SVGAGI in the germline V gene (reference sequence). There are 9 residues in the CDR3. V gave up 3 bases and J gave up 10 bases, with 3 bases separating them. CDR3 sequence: CASSYNQYF. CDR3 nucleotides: TGTGCCAGCAGTTATAACCAGTACTTC.

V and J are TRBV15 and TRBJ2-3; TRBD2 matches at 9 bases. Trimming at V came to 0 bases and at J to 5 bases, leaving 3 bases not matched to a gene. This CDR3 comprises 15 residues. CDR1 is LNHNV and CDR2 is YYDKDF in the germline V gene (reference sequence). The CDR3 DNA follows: TGTGCCACCAGCAGAGAGCGGGGGGGCGTAGATACGCAGTATTTT. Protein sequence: CATSRERGGVDTQYF.

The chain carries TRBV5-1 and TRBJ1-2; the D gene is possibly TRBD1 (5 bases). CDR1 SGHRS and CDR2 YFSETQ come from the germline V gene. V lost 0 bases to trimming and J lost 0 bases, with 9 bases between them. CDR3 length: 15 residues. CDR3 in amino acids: CASSLGQRTNYGYTF. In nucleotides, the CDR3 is TGCGCCAGCAGCTTGGGACAGAGAACTAACTATGGCTACACCTTC. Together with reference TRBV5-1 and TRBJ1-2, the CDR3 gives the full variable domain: KAGVTQTPRYLIKTRGQQVTLSCSPISGHRSVSWYQQTPGQGLQFLFEYFSETQRNKGNFPGRFSGRQFSNSRSEMNVSTLELGDSALYLCASSLGQRTNYGYTFGSGTRLTVV.

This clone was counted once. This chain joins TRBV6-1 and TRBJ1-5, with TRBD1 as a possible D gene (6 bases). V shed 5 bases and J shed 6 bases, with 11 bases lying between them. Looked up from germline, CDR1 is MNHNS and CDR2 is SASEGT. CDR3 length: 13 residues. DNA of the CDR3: TGTGCCAGCAGTATACAGGGTGGTCAGCCCCAGCATTTT. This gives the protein CASSIQGGQPQHF.

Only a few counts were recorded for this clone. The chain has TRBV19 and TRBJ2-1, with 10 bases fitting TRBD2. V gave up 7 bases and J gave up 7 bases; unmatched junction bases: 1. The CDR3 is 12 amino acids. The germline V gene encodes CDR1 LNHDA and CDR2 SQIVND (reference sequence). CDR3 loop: CASTSGSNEQFF. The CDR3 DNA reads TGTGCCAGTACTAGCGGGAGTAATGAGCAGTTCTTC.

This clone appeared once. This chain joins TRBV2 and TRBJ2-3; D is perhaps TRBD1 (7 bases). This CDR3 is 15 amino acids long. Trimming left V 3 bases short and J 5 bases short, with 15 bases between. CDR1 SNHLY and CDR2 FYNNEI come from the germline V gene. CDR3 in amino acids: CASSDGGGSLDTQYF. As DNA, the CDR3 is TGTGCCAGCAGTGATGGAGGGGGCAGTTTAGATACGCAGTATTTT.

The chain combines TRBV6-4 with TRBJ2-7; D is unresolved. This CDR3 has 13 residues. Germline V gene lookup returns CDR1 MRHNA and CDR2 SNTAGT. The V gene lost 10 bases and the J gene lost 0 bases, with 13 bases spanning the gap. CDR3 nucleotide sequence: TGTGCCAACGAGGCAGATTACTCCTACGAGCAGTACTTC. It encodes CANEADYSYEQYF.

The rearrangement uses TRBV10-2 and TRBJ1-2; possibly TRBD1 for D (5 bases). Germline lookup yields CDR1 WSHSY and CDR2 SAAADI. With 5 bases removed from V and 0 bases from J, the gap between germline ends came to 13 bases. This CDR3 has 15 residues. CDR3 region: CASSPGRRANYGYTF. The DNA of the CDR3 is TGCGCCAGCAGTCCGGGACGACGGGCTAACTATGGCTACACCTTC.

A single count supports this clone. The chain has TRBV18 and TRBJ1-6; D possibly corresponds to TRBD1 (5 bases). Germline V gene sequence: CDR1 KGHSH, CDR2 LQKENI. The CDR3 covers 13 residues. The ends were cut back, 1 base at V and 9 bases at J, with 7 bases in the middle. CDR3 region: CASSPQGSSPLHF. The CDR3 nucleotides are TGTGCCAGCTCACCACAGGGGAGTTCACCCCTCCACTTT.

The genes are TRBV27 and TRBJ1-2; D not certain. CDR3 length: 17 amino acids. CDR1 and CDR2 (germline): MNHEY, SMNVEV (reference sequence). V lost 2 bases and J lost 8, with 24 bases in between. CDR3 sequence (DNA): TGTGCCAGCAGTTTACTGGGGAACTTTTACCCACCTCACGGCTACACCTTC. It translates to CASSLLGNFYPPHGYTF.